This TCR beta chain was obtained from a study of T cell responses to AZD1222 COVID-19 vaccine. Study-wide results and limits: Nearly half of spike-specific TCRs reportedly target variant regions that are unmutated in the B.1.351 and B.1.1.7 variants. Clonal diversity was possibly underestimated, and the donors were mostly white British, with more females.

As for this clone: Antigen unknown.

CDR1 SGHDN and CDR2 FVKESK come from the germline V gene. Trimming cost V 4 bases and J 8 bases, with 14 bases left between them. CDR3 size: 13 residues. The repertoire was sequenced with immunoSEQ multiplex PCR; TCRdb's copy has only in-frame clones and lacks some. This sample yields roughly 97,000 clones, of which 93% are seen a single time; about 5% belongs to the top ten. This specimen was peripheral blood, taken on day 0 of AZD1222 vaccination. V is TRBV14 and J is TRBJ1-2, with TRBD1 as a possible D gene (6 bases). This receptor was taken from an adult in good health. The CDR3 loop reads CASSLSRGWGYTF. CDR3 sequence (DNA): TGTGCCAGCAGCCTCTCCAGGGGCTGGGGCTACACCTTC.